Given below is one TCR beta chain in context. Its specificity is not known. The source of the sample is a study of OX40 agonist ivuxolimab in advanced cancers. About the research overall: Patients undergoing dose escalation presented with hepatocellular carcinoma, melanoma, renal cell or head and neck cancer. Findings and caveats of the study: CD8+ T cells averaged more expanded clones than CD4+.

V was cut by 3 bases and J by 3 bases, with 11 bases left in between. Germline CDR1 and CDR2: SQVTM and ANQGSEA. This CDR3 has 14 residues. The assay was immunoSEQ multiplex PCR, and TCRdb's table has in-frame clones only and misses some. The sample yields 21,000 or so clones, nearly 80% seen once. This specimen was CD4+ or CD8+ T cells sorted from blood, taken in a trial of the OX40 agonist ivuxolimab. This clonotype was obtained from an adult with an advanced solid tumor such as melanoma, head and neck, liver or kidney cancer. The rearrangement uses TRBV29-1 and TRBJ1-4; TRBD1 is a possible D gene (5 bases). This CDR3 is CSVEPAGANEKLFF. CDR3 DNA: TGCAGCGTTGAGCCCGCGGGGGCTAATGAAAAACTGTTTTTT.